This TCR beta chain was sequenced for a study of cytomegalovirus exposure and HLA in healthy donors. Regarding the study as a whole: Later analysis showed TCR association rates varying by HLA locus, highest for DRB1 and lowest for HLA-C.

As for this clone: Its target is not known.

Primers included in the PCR were 60 Vbeta and 13 Jbeta primers. Clones were sequenced by immunoSEQ multiplex PCR, and TCRdb holds only the in-frame ones, with some missing. Among about 110,000 clones listed, around 86% were seen once. Germline-derived CDR1 and CDR2 are SGHNT and YYREEE (reference sequence). V was pared by 1 base and J by 2 bases, with 13 bases between. This CDR3 has 15 amino acids. The sequenced sample consisted of PBMCs. This chain links TRBV5-4 with TRBJ2-7, with D possibly being TRBD2 (6 bases). The TCR was taken from a woman in her 30s in good health and CMV-seronegative. CDR3: CASSLLGGNPYEQYF. The CDR3 DNA sequence: TGTGCCAGCAGCTTGTTGGGCGGGAACCCCTACGAGCAGTACTTC.